These 9 T cell receptor beta chains were all obtained from the same sample, sequenced in a study of molecular identifiers for immune sequencing clone quantification (dated by TCRdb to the late 2010s). Library construction relied on PCR. Sequencing was performed on a NextSeq 500. TCRdb trimmed the raw reads at Q25, called clones with MiXCR and kept productive beta chains. Duplicate CDR3 protein sequences are folded into a single record with the most common DNA and genes. The sample contains approximately 590,000 distinct CDR3 sequences, around 25% of them found a single time. The ten top clones hold 0.78% of the sample. Sequenced: naive CD8+ T cells from blood, with Jurkat cell RNA spiked in. What the cell subset or site label conveys for this sample: FACS-sorted CD8+CD4-CCR7+CD45RA+ naive T cells. The receptors stem from a human donor in good health. Some libraries in this study had Jurkat cell RNA spiked in.

In this sample, this clonotype turned up a few times. The J gene is TRBJ2-6, the V gene TRBV27; no definite D call. CDR1 is MNHEY, CDR2 SMNVEV, per germline (reference sequence). V was clipped by 0 bases and J by 2 bases, with 2 bases between them. The CDR3 extends over 14 amino acids. CDR3 amino acids: CASSLSAGANVLTF. The CDR3 bases are TGTGCCAGCAGTTTATCCGCTGGGGCCAACGTCCTGACTTTC.

A few counts support this clonotype. The chain joins TRBV4-3 to TRBJ2-2; 11 bases are shared with TRBD2. CDR1 is LGHNA, CDR2 YSLEER, per germline. With V trimmed by 4 bases and J by 4 bases, 2 bases remained unmatched. The CDR3 is made up of 15 amino acids. The CDR3 sequence is CASSPGLAGTGELFF. CDR3 in DNA: TGCGCCAGCAGCCCTGGACTAGCGGGCACCGGGGAGCTGTTTTTT.

Points on this clonotype: An end of the junction does not agree with germline; a read error may underlie this. CDR3 sequence reads: CASSLGGAWTSVGNEQFF. The CDR3 region has the DNA TGTGCCAGCAGCTTGGGGGGGGCTTGGACTAGTGTGGGCAATGAGCAGTTCTTC. This rearrangement joins TRBV5-3 to TRBJ2-1; TRBD2 is a possible D gene (7 bases). TRBV5-3 is designated an ORF whose function remains uncertain. CDR3 size: 18 residues.

Concerning this clonotype: Since a much larger clone is just one base distant, this may be a read error. The rearrangement links TRBV7-2 to TRBJ2-1, with TRBD2 identical over 10 bases. This CDR3 comprises 15 residues. The germline CDR1 and CDR2 sequences are SGHTA and FQGNSA. The CDR3 bases are TGTGACAGCAGCCCACTAGCGGGGTTATACAATGAGCAGTTCTTC. Encoded protein: CDSSPLAGLYNEQFF.

This clonotype was detected a few times. V usage is TRBV7-2 and J usage is TRBJ2-7; 10 positions agree with TRBD2. The ends lost 4 bases at V and 1 base at J; junction bases unmatched: 7. Germline V gene sequence: CDR1 SGHTA, CDR2 FQGNSA. This CDR3 region has 16 residues. The CDR3 here is CASSSPTSGESYEQYF. CDR3 bases: TGTGCCAGCAGCTCGCCCACTAGCGGGGAATCCTACGAGCAGTACTTC.

This clonotype occurred a few times. This may stem from a read error, because a much larger clone lies one nucleotide away. This chain links TRBV20-1 with TRBJ1-1, with no clear D. This CDR3 contains 15 residues. The germline V gene has CDR1 DFQATT and CDR2 SNEGSKA (reference sequence). CDR3: CSARDAGLMNTETFF. The CDR3 DNA reads TGCAGTGCTAGGGACGCCGGGCTGATGAACACTGAAACTTTCTTT.

Details on this clonotype: A read error may be the cause here, since a much bigger clone is one base away. The V call is TRBV20-1, the J call TRBJ2-7; D unclear. The CDR3 is 14 residues long. Germline V gives CDR1 DFQATT, CDR2 SNEGSKA (reference sequence). CDR3 DNA: TGCAGTGCCTCCCCGTTACCGGCCCTCTACGCGCAGTACTTC. Residues: CSASPLPALYAQYF.

This clonotype was counted ten times or more. The rearrangement joins TRBV7-6 to TRBJ2-7; maybe TRBD2 (6 bases). The V end lost 3 bases, the J end lost 6 bases, and 15 bases lay between the germline ends. This CDR3 is 14 amino acids long. CDR1 is SGHVS and CDR2 is FNYEAQ in the germline V gene. The CDR3: CASSFSGEAGEQYF. The CDR3 DNA sequence: TGTGCCAGCAGCTTTTCCGGGGAGGCCGGCGAGCAGTACTTC.

This clonotype was found many times. The chain couples TRBV19 to TRBJ2-5, with D possibly called TRBD1 or TRBD2 (5 bases each). CDR1 LNHDA and CDR2 SQIVND come from the germline V gene (reference sequence). V was cut by 4 bases and J by 1 base, with 13 bases left in between. The CDR3 covers 15 residues. CDR3 nucleotide sequence: TGTGCCAGTAGTACCTCTTCGAGGGGCCAAGAGACCCAGTACTTC. It codes for CASSTSSRGQETQYF.